The 5 T cell receptor beta chains presented below share a single source sample, sequenced in a study of CD8+ T cells in alopecia areata. Extraction and reverse transcription of RNA yielded cDNA as the sequencing template. Profiling relied on immunoSEQ multiplex PCR, and the TCRdb table lists in-frame clones only, not all of them. The sample lists under 85,000 clones, about 45% occurring once. Here the sequenced sample was CD8+ T cells sorted from blood, taken at week 0. All receptors derive from a human donor with alopecia areata.

This clone was seen more than once but under ten times. The rearrangement links TRBV29-1 to TRBJ1-1; no reliable D call. V was cut by 7 bases and J by 0 bases, with 6 bases left in between. Per germline, CDR1 SQVTM and CDR2 ANQGSEA. This CDR3 is 11 amino acids long. CDR3 sequence: CSAVMNTEAFF. CDR3 nucleotide sequence: TGCAGCGCGGTCATGAACACTGAAGCTTTCTTT.

Only a few counts were recorded for this clone. The V call is TRBV19, the J call TRBJ2-1; 12 nucleotides line up with TRBD1. Germline CDR1 reads LNHDA; CDR2 reads SQIVND (reference sequence). The CDR3 runs 13 residues. V lost 10 bases, J lost 9 bases, and 7 bases stayed unmatched. In DNA form, the CDR3 reads TGTGCCACAGGGACAGGGGGCCGTAGTGAGCAGTTCTTC. Its protein is CATGTGGRSEQFF.

V usage is TRBV11-2 and J usage is TRBJ2-5; no definite D call. Germline CDR1 reads SGHAT; CDR2 reads FQNNGV. CDR3 length equals 13 residues. V was cut by 1 base and J by 5 bases, with 8 bases left in between. Written as DNA, the CDR3 is TGTGCCAGCAGCTTAGCGGGCTTCGAGACCCAGTACTTC. Translation: CASSLAGFETQYF.

The rearrangement joins TRBV28 to TRBJ2-3; 9 bases are shared with TRBD1. CDR1 is MDHEN and CDR2 is SYDVKM in the germline V gene. CDR3 size: 14 residues. V gave up 6 bases and J gave up 6 bases; unmatched junction bases: 7. CDR3 sequence (DNA): TGTGCCAGCAGCCCGGACAGGGGTAGCGATACGCAGTATTTT. Protein sequence: CASSPDRGSDTQYF.

This clone rates as medium-sized. The gene calls are TRBV4-1 and TRBJ2-1, with 7 positions matching TRBD2. V dropped 1 base and J dropped 2; count of bases not matched to a gene: 2. CDR3 length equals 15 residues. Germline V CDR1 and CDR2: MGHRA, YSYEKL. The CDR3 reads CASSQGLAPYNEQFF. DNA of the CDR3: TGCGCCAGCAGCCAAGGACTAGCCCCCTACAATGAGCAGTTCTTC.